One sample yielded the 15 T cell receptor beta chains listed below, sequenced in a study of T cells after yellow fever vaccination (dated by TCRdb to the late 2010s). Libraries were constructed by 5' RACE. The reads were generated on an Illumina NovaSeq 6000. Using fastp at Q25 and MiXCR, TCRdb reprocessed the public reads and kept productive beta chains. CDR3 protein sequences are deduplicated, and each keeps its most common genes and DNA. For this sample there are about 340,000 distinct CDR3 sequences; roughly an eighth appear just once. The ten largest clones represent 2.5% to 4% of the sample. This sample's treatment or condition label indicates: live attenuated yellow fever vaccine strain. The sequences come from CD4+ T cells sorted from PBMCs, collected 15 days after the yellow fever booster vaccination. The receptors originated from a man in his late teens or twenties who received the YFV17D yellow fever vaccine.

This clonotype was detected ten times or more. The chain links TRBV4-3 to TRBJ2-7; 10 nucleotides align to TRBD2. The CDR3 runs 15 residues. The V gene's germline CDR1 is LGHNA and CDR2 YSLEER. After removal of 4 bases from V and 3 bases from J, the junction contained 6 bases not matched to a gene. Written as DNA, the CDR3 is TGCGCCAGCAGCCGCCGAGCGGGGGGGAACTACGAGCAGTACTTC. The encoded protein is CASSRRAGGNYEQYF.

There are a few counts of this clonotype. The gene calls are TRBV24-1 and TRBJ2-5; maybe TRBD2 (5 bases). The CDR3 extends over 12 amino acids. Trimming removed 12 bases at V and 7 bases at J, with 17 bases between. Per the germline V gene, CDR1 is KGHDR and CDR2 is SFDVKD. The CDR3 DNA follows: TGTGCCGTCCGGGGTGACGAAGGGACCCAGTACTTC. Encoded protein: CAVRGDEGTQYF.

The CDR3 sequence is CASSSSHRGNYGYTF. CDR3 DNA sequence: TGTGCCAGCAGTTCCTCTCACAGGGGAAACTATGGCTACACCTTC. V usage is TRBV27 and J usage is TRBJ1-2, with 7 nucleotides matching TRBD1. The germline V gene has CDR1 MNHEY and CDR2 SMNVEV (reference sequence). J was trimmed by 2 bases and V by 4 bases; bases with no gene match: 7. The CDR3 is made up of 15 amino acids.

In its sample, this clonotype was seen many times. The chain combines TRBV5-1 with TRBJ1-3; no clear D gene. Germline V gene lookup returns CDR1 SGHRS and CDR2 YFSETQ. The CDR3 is 17 amino acids. The V end lost 0 bases, the J end lost 2 bases, and 15 bases lay between the germline ends. The CDR3 coding sequence is TGCGCCAGCAGCTTGGAGTACGCCGGGAGGACTGGAAACACCATATATTTT. Translating gives CASSLEYAGRTGNTIYF. Full variable domain (remainder filled in from reference TRBV5-1 and TRBJ1-3): KAGVTQTPRYLIKTRGQQVTLSCSPISGHRSVSWYQQTPGQGLQFLFEYFSETQRNKGNFPGRFSGRQFSNSRSEMNVSTLELGDSALYLCASSLEYAGRTGNTIYFGEGSWLTVV.

The chain carries TRBV7-3 and TRBJ2-2; 8 bases map to TRBD2. V was clipped by 4 bases and J by 4 bases; unmatched bases: 5. The germline gives CDR1 SGHTA, CDR2 FQGTGA. The length of the CDR3 is 15 residues. The CDR3, as DNA: TGTGCCAGCAGCTCCGCGGGAGGCACCACCGGGGAGCTGTTTTTT. Translating it yields CASSSAGGTTGELFF.

V is TRBV7-2 and J is TRBJ1-4, with TRBD1 matching over 7 bases. Trimming removed 5 bases from V and 5 bases from J; junction bases left unmatched: 11. The V gene's germline CDR1 is SGHTA and CDR2 FQGNSA. The length of the CDR3 is 16 residues. The CDR3 loop is CASSPEPGQRNEKLFF. DNA for the CDR3: TGTGCCAGCAGCCCAGAACCGGGACAGCGAAATGAAAAACTGTTTTTT.

A few counts support this clonotype. This chain links TRBV5-1 with TRBJ1-2, with D hard to call. The V gene lost 0 bases and the J gene lost 7 bases, with 16 bases spanning the gap. CDR1 is SGHRS and CDR2 is YFSETQ in the germline V gene. This CDR3 region has 15 residues. Here the CDR3 reads CASSLDSGVGSGYTF. CDR3 nucleotide sequence: TGCGCCAGCAGCTTGGACTCTGGGGTCGGATCTGGCTACACCTTC.

This clonotype was found once. The V call is TRBV6-2 or TRBV6-3, the J call TRBJ2-7, with TRBD1 identical over 10 bases. Looked up from germline, CDR1 is MNHEY and CDR2 is SVGEGT. Trimming removed 6 bases from V and 4 bases from J; junction bases left unmatched: 6. The CDR3 is 14 residues long. CDR3 sequence reads: CASRGTGAGYEQYF. CDR3 bases: TGTGCCAGCAGGGGGACAGGGGCTGGTTACGAGCAGTACTTC.

This rearrangement joins TRBV12-3 or TRBV12-4 to TRBJ2-1, with 7 positions matching TRBD2. The ends lost 5 bases at V and 2 bases at J; junction bases unmatched: 6. The CDR3 length is 15 residues. The CDR3 sequence is CASSRAGRAYNEQFF. CDR3 nucleotides: TGTGCCAGCAGTAGGGCAGGGAGGGCCTACAATGAGCAGTTCTTC.

The rearrangement uses TRBV5-1 and TRBJ2-7, with D maybe TRBD1 (5 bases). From germline, CDR1 is SGHRS and CDR2 YFSETQ. The CDR3 covers 13 residues. V shed 6 bases and J shed 6 bases, with 16 bases lying between them. The CDR3 nucleotides read TGCGCCAGCACCCTCGTAGGGGTAGGCGAGCAGTACTTC. Its translation: CASTLVGVGEQYF.

The table lists this clonotype with a few counts. This chain joins TRBV6-4 and TRBJ2-3; 9 nucleotides line up with TRBD2. The V gene's germline CDR1 is MRHNA and CDR2 SNTAGT. The trim removed 5 bases at V and 6 bases at J, leaving 6 bases unmatched. CDR3 length: 14 amino acids. The CDR3 spells CASSYLAGVDTQYF. The CDR3 DNA follows: TGTGCCAGCAGTTATTTAGCGGGGGTTGATACGCAGTATTTT.

This clonotype has a count of ten or more. The V gene is TRBV20-1, the J gene TRBJ2-3; D may correspond to TRBD1 or TRBD2 (5 bases each). Germline CDR1 DFQATT, CDR2 SNEGSKA (reference sequence). There are 14 residues in the CDR3. The V end was cut by 6 bases, the J end by 4 bases, with 17 bases between. CDR3 in amino acids: CSAMRDPGADTQYF. The CDR3 nucleotides read TGCAGTGCGATGAGGGACCCCGGGGCAGATACGCAGTATTTT.

Only one count was recorded for this clonotype. This chain links TRBV25-1 with TRBJ2-5, with 9 bases that match TRBD2. The length of the CDR3 is 14 residues. CDR1 and CDR2 (germline): MGHDK, SYGVNS. With V trimmed by 8 bases and J by 1 base, 5 bases remained unmatched. CDR3 residues: CASGAGGGQETQYF. DNA of the CDR3: TGTGCCAGCGGAGCGGGGGGAGGCCAAGAGACCCAGTACTTC.

This clonotype came up a few times. The rearrangement joins TRBV5-4 to TRBJ2-1, with D perhaps matching TRBD1 (5 bases). Germline V lookup: CDR1 SGHNT, CDR2 YYREEE (reference sequence). V lost 0 bases, J lost 5 bases, and 12 bases lay in between. The CDR3 spans 15 residues. This CDR3 is CASSLDRSPHNEQFF. Here the CDR3 DNA reads TGTGCCAGCAGCTTGGACAGGTCTCCCCACAATGAGCAGTTCTTC.

The V call is TRBV20-1, the J call TRBJ1-1; D is uncertain. Germline values: CDR1 DFQATT, CDR2 SNEGSKA (reference sequence). The CDR3 runs 14 residues. V was cut by 1 base and J by 1 base, with 10 bases left in between. The CDR3 DNA reads TGCAGTGCTAGAGCCCTAGGCGCGAACACTGAAGCTTTCTTT. It codes for CSARALGANTEAFF.